Below are 29 T cell receptor beta chains sequenced from a single sample in a study of spatial heterogeneity in lung cancer. Time point defined: sample taken at primary tumor resection. TCRdb analysed the 5' RACE reads with MiXCR anew, one entry per CDR3 protein. The sample carries under 6,500 distinct CDR3 sequences, 7.5% to 10% recorded once. General study results and limits: Within tumors, counts of expanded alpha and beta TCRs tracked tumor mutation counts.

For these receptors, no antigen is known. Here the sequenced sample was lung tumor tissue, taken at surgery. The source is a female donor with early-stage non-small cell lung cancer.

This clonotype is labeled medium-sized. The genes are TRBV2 and TRBJ2-2, with D tentatively TRBD2 (6 bases). The CDR3 has 18 residues. The germline V gene has CDR1 SNHLY and CDR2 FYNNEI. Trimming removed 0 bases at V and 0 bases at J, with 14 bases between. The chain's CDR3 is CASSEARLATTNTGELFF. In DNA form, the CDR3 reads TGTGCCAGCAGTGAAGCGCGTCTAGCGACAACGAACACCGGGGAGCTGTTTTTT.

This clonotype was seen more than once but under ten times. The chain joins TRBV7-9 to TRBJ2-5; no reliable D call. Looked up from germline, CDR1 is SEHNR and CDR2 is FQNEAQ (reference sequence). Trimming took off 8 bases at V and 2 bases at J, with 12 bases between the two ends. The CDR3 has 13 amino acids. The CDR3 sequence: CASCPAVQETQYF. The CDR3 nucleotides read TGTGCCAGCTGCCCCGCGGTTCAAGAGACCCAGTACTTC.

The gene calls are TRBV4-3 and TRBJ2-2; D is perhaps TRBD1 (6 bases). V was cut by 4 bases and J by 4 bases, with 19 bases left in between. The CDR3 loop spans 17 amino acids. The germline V gene encodes CDR1 LGHNA and CDR2 YSLEER. The CDR3 loop is CASSLATQGMGTGELFF. The CDR3, as DNA: TGCGCCAGCAGCCTTGCCACGCAGGGGATGGGCACCGGGGAGCTGTTTTTT.

This clonotype was seen only a few times. The V and J genes are TRBV4-2 and TRBJ2-7; tentative D call: TRBD1 (5 bases). The CDR3 contains 15 residues. Germline V lookup: CDR1 LGHNA, CDR2 YNFKEQ. V was trimmed by 0 bases and J by 3 bases, leaving 12 bases between them. The CDR3 protein is CASSQDLRGNYEQYF. In DNA, the CDR3 is TGTGCCAGCAGCCAAGACCTAAGGGGTAACTACGAGCAGTACTTC.

This clonotype was found many times. The chain is built from TRBV7-8 and TRBJ2-5; TRBD2 matches at 10 bases. Germline assignment: CDR1 SGHVS and CDR2 FQNEAQ. The CDR3 has 17 residues. With V trimmed by 5 bases and J by 5 bases, 14 bases remained unmatched. CDR3 residues: CASSPNLEREGYETQYF. CDR3 DNA sequence: TGTGCCAGCAGCCCAAACCTCGAGCGGGAGGGTTATGAGACCCAGTACTTC. The full variable domain, its missing parts supplied by reference TRBV7-8 and TRBJ2-5, is GAGVSQSPRYKVAKRGQDVALRCDPISGHVSLFWYQQALGQGPEFLTYFQNEAQLDKSGLPSDRFFAERPEGSVSTLKIQRTQQEDSAVYLCASSPNLEREGYETQYFGPGTRLLVL.

This clonotype is judged large. The chain employs TRBV28 and TRBJ1-3; the D gene is possibly TRBD1 (5 bases). Trimming shortened V by 6 bases and J by 3 bases, and 15 bases separated the two germline ends. Germline loops: CDR1 MDHEN, CDR2 SYDVKM. The CDR3 length is 15 residues. CDR3 protein: CASRTQAGDGNTIYF. DNA for the CDR3: TGTGCCAGCAGAACACAGGCTGGTGATGGAAACACCATATATTTT.

This clonotype was seen a few times. The V and J genes are TRBV7-8 and TRBJ2-3; no clear D. Germline V gene sequence: CDR1 SGHVS, CDR2 FQNEAQ. V lost 1 base, J lost 0 bases, and 8 bases lay in between. The CDR3 has 15 amino acids. The chain's CDR3 is CASSLVAVSTDTQYF. CDR3 DNA sequence: TGTGCCAGCAGCTTAGTCGCAGTAAGCACAGATACGCAGTATTTT.

This clonotype appeared many times. The gene calls are TRBV28 and TRBJ1-5; the match to TRBD1 covers 8 bases. V shed 6 bases, J shed 6 bases, and the junction held 7 bases outside the gene matches. This CDR3 is built from 14 residues. The germline V gene encodes CDR1 MDHEN and CDR2 SYDVKM. CDR3 protein: CASRPTGEGQPQHF. The CDR3 region has the DNA TGTGCCAGCAGGCCGACAGGGGAAGGTCAGCCCCAGCATTTT.

At least ten counts were recorded for this clonotype. This chain uses TRBV7-9 with TRBJ1-1, with 9 bases matching TRBD1. With 5 bases clipped from V and 5 bases from J, the junction kept 9 bases outside the gene matches. This CDR3 is built from 15 residues. Per the germline V gene, CDR1 is SEHNR and CDR2 is FQNEAQ (reference sequence). The DNA of the CDR3 is TGTGCCAGCAGCGATACAGGGGGCGTTCGAACTGAAGCTTTCTTT. It is translated as CASSDTGGVRTEAFF.

This chain connects TRBV11-2 to TRBJ2-2; TRBD1 is a possible D gene (6 bases). V was cut by 4 bases and J by 1 base, with 10 bases left in between. CDR3 size: 15 residues. Germline CDR1 reads SGHAT; CDR2 reads FQNNGV. CDR3 sequence reads: CASSSQGQNTGELFF. The CDR3 DNA sequence: TGTGCCAGCAGCTCACAGGGACAGAACACCGGGGAGCTGTTTTTT.

This clonotype was seen repeatedly, ten times or more. The rearrangement links TRBV28 to TRBJ2-1, with 11 bases matching TRBD2. After removal of 6 bases from V and 12 bases from J, the junction contained 16 bases not matched to a gene. The CDR3 spans 16 residues. Per germline, CDR1 MDHEN and CDR2 SYDVKM. Here the CDR3 DNA reads TGTGCCAGCAGCGCCATAGCGGGGGGGGACCCTCCGGGGCAGTTCTTC. This encodes CASSAIAGGDPPGQFF.

This clonotype was seen repeatedly, ten times or more. The gene calls are TRBV12-3 or TRBV12-4 and TRBJ1-3; D uncertain. This CDR3 is 15 amino acids long. V was trimmed by 3 bases and J by 2 bases, leaving 11 bases between them. The CDR3 is CASSFSNNAGNTIYF. The DNA for the CDR3 is TGTGCCAGCAGTTTTTCGAATAATGCTGGAAACACCATATATTTT.

By frequency in the sample, this clonotype is medium-sized. The rearrangement uses TRBV5-1 and TRBJ2-5; 7 nucleotides align to TRBD1. Germline CDR1 is SGHRS and CDR2 is YFSETQ. The V gene end was trimmed by 6 bases and the J gene end by 4 bases; junction bases not matched to a gene: 6. This CDR3 has 13 amino acids. In nucleotides, the CDR3 is TGCGCCAGCAACAGGGACAGCTTAGAGACCCAGTACTTC. It encodes CASNRDSLETQYF.

This clonotype is medium-sized (0.01 to 0.1%). The CDR3 DNA follows: TGTGCCAGCAGTTACTTCGGTGAGCAGTTCTTC. This codes for CASSYFGEQFF. The chain carries TRBV6-5 and TRBJ2-1; D remains ambiguous. The CDR3 consists of 11 residues. CDR1 is MNHEY, CDR2 SVGAGI, per germline. V was shortened by 1 base and J by 9 bases, with 4 bases between the two germline ends.

Sample share makes this clonotype medium-sized. The rearrangement uses TRBV7-3 and TRBJ2-1, with 12 positions matching TRBD2. The CDR3 is 13 amino acids. After removal of 5 bases from V and 15 bases from J, the junction contained 8 bases not matched to a gene. The germline V gene has CDR1 SGHTA and CDR2 FQGTGA. The CDR3 region has the DNA TGTGCCAGCAGCAGACTAGCGGGAGAAAGAATGTTCTTC. Translation gives CASSRLAGERMFF.

This clonotype was found a few times. This sequence joins TRBV12-3 or TRBV12-4 and TRBJ2-1; perhaps TRBD2 as D (5 bases). Trimming removed 6 bases at V and 5 bases at J, with 17 bases between. The CDR3 has 15 residues. DNA for the CDR3: TGTGCCAGCAGCACTTTTTGGGGAGCCGACAATGAGCAGTTCTTC. This encodes CASSTFWGADNEQFF.

This clonotype ranks as medium-sized. The chain couples TRBV30 to TRBJ1-5; D may be TRBD1 (5 bases). The CDR3 covers 15 residues. CDR1 and CDR2 (germline): GTSNPN, SVGIG (reference sequence). The V and J ends lost 0 bases and 4 bases respectively, with 13 bases between them. The CDR3 DNA reads TGTGCCTGGAGTGTTGGGGGGTTGGGGAATCAGCCCCAGCATTTT. Its translation: CAWSVGGLGNQPQHF.

This clonotype is medium-sized by share. The rearrangement links TRBV18 to TRBJ2-3, with 10 positions matching TRBD2. Germline values: CDR1 KGHSH, CDR2 LQKENI. V lost 5 bases to trimming and J lost 0 bases; unmatched junction nucleotides: 5. The CDR3 contains 16 residues. CDR3 in amino acids: CASSRASGSSTDTQYF. The CDR3 region has the DNA TGTGCCAGCTCAAGGGCTAGCGGGAGCAGCACAGATACGCAGTATTTT.

This clonotype is labeled medium-sized (0.01 to 0.1%). J is TRBJ1-2 and V is TRBV18, with a tentative D call TRBD1 (5 bases). The CDR3 is 13 residues long. The germline V gene encodes CDR1 KGHSH and CDR2 LQKENI. V was trimmed by 1 base and J by 7 bases, leaving 10 bases between them. The CDR3 protein is CASSPLMGLGYTF. The CDR3 region has the DNA TGTGCCAGCTCACCACTGATGGGACTTGGCTACACCTTC.

This clonotype was seen repeatedly, ten times or more. This sequence joins TRBV28 and TRBJ1-6; TRBD1 aligns across 9 bases. The CDR3 has 15 amino acids. CDR1 is MDHEN and CDR2 is SYDVKM in the germline V gene. V lost 4 bases and J lost 9; bases outside the gene matches: 7. CDR3 nucleotides: TGTGCCAGCAGTTCGGGGGGGACAGGGCTTTCACCCCTCCACTTT. Amino acids: CASSSGGTGLSPLHF.

This clonotype was counted at least ten times. The chain recombines TRBV7-9 with TRBJ2-4; 7 bases are shared with TRBD1. From germline, CDR1 is SEHNR and CDR2 FQNEAQ (reference sequence). The CDR3 is 13 residues long. V lost 5 bases and J lost 6; bases outside the gene matches: 4. The CDR3 DNA reads as TGTGCCAGCAGCGGACAGGTCGTAAACATTCAGTACTTC. Amino acids: CASSGQVVNIQYF.

This clonotype appeared a few times. The chain has TRBV15 and TRBJ2-7; 9 bases match TRBD2. From germline, CDR1 is LNHNV and CDR2 YYDKDF (reference sequence). The CDR3 sequence is 16 residues long. J was trimmed by 4 bases and V by 5 bases; bases with no gene match: 12. For the CDR3, the DNA is TGTGCCACCAGCTCAGGGGCTTTTAGCGGGAGTTACGAGCAGTACTTC. Its translation: CATSSGAFSGSYEQYF.

In its sample, this clonotype was seen many times. At one end the junction does not follow the germline gene, possibly because of a read error. This rearrangement joins TRBV7-7 to TRBJ2-3, with D hard to call. This CDR3 has 15 amino acids. Per the germline V gene, CDR1 is SSHAT and CDR2 is FNYEAQ (reference sequence). The CDR3: CASSLTQRSTDTQYF. CDR3 DNA sequence: TGTGCTAGCAGCTTAACCCAGCGCAGCACAGATACGCAGTATTTT.

By share of the sample, this clonotype is medium-sized. V is TRBV27 and J is TRBJ2-7, with 10 nucleotides matching TRBD2. Per the germline V gene, CDR1 is MNHEY and CDR2 is SMNVEV (reference sequence). The junction had 3 bases not matched to a gene; V was cut back by 6 bases and J by 1 base. The CDR3 is 14 amino acids. The DNA of the CDR3 is TGTGCCAGCAGGAGGACTAGCGGATCCTACGAGCAGTACTTC. Its translation is CASRRTSGSYEQYF.

This clonotype is medium-sized (0.01 to 0.1%) within its sample. The chain carries TRBV27 and TRBJ1-1; possible D gene TRBD1, 5 bases. The length of the CDR3 is 12 residues. Trimming removed 5 bases from V and 10 bases from J, with 14 bases in between. Germline V lookup: CDR1 MNHEY, CDR2 SMNVEV (reference sequence). This CDR3 reads CASSPLGRPAFF. The CDR3 DNA follows: TGTGCCAGCAGTCCTTTGGGGCGACCAGCTTTCTTT.

By share, this clonotype counts as medium-sized. The chain carries TRBV5-1 and TRBJ1-1; 12 bases fit TRBD1. CDR3 length: 17 amino acids. The V and J ends lost 3 bases and 0 bases, in that order; junction bases with no gene match: 6. Germline assignment: CDR1 SGHRS and CDR2 YFSETQ. The CDR3 DNA follows: TGCGCCAGCAGCTACGGGACAGGGGGCCGTATGAACACTGAAGCTTTCTTT. It encodes CASSYGTGGRMNTEAFF.

By share of the sample, this clonotype is large. The chain recombines TRBV28 with TRBJ2-3; D not resolved. CDR1 MDHEN and CDR2 SYDVKM come from the germline V gene. This CDR3 is built from 14 residues. V lost 3 bases to trimming and J lost 1 base, with 8 bases between them. The CDR3 sequence is CASSFVAGTDTQYF. CDR3 in DNA: TGTGCCAGCAGTTTCGTAGCCGGCACAGATACGCAGTATTTT.

With respect to this clonotype: A much larger clone sits a single nucleotide away, making a read error possible. CDR3 coding DNA: TGTGCCAGCTGTTTGGAGGATCAGCCCCAGCATTTT. This codes for CASCLEDQPQHF. V gene TRBV28 combines with J gene TRBJ1-5, with no clear D. CDR1 MDHEN and CDR2 SYDVKM come from the germline V gene. This CDR3 is built from 12 residues.

The chain recombines TRBV7-2 with TRBJ2-7; possibly TRBD2 for D (6 bases). CDR3 size: 13 residues. Germline V gene data show CDR1 as SGHTA and CDR2 as FQGNSA. Trimming stripped 5 bases from V and 7 bases from J, with 15 bases between. The CDR3 DNA is TGTGCCAGCAGCCGAGGACCGGAGGGGGAGCAGTACGTC. Translating gives CASSRGPEGEQYV.